The 27 T cell receptor beta chains listed next were all sequenced from one sample in a study of siplizumab effects on memory and regulatory T cells. Assay: immunoSEQ multiplex PCR; the TCRdb copy retains only in-frame clones and omits some. The sample has roughly 100,000 clones, more than 85% seen once. The sample comprised CD4+ T cells sorted from blood. These receptors all come from a human donor in good health.

The chain has TRBV6-5 and TRBJ1-2; D is unclear. The germline CDR1 and CDR2 sequences are MNHEY and SVGAGI. Trimming shortened V by 4 bases and J by 7 bases, and 16 bases separated the two germline ends. CDR3 size: 14 residues. CDR3 bases: TGTGCCAGCAGTTCCCGTGGGTGGAATGGTGGCTACACCTTC. Encoded protein: CASSSRGWNGGYTF.

The chain combines TRBV18 with TRBJ1-1; 8 bases are shared with TRBD1. Germline lookup yields CDR1 KGHSH and CDR2 LQKENI. V was clipped by 5 bases and J by 7 bases; unmatched bases: 9. CDR3 length equals 14 residues. CDR3 residues: CASSSRGLGGEAFF. Here the CDR3 DNA reads TGTGCCAGCTCAAGCAGGGGGCTGGGGGGTGAAGCTTTCTTT.

The chain combines TRBV6-5 with TRBJ1-1; D unclear. The V and J ends lost 4 bases and 11 bases respectively, with 14 bases between them. The CDR3 sequence is 12 residues long. Germline assignment: CDR1 MNHEY and CDR2 SVGAGI. The CDR3: CASSSPTARAFF. CDR3 DNA sequence: TGTGCCAGCAGTTCCCCCACGGCCAGGGCTTTCTTT.

V gene TRBV9 combines with J gene TRBJ1-1; D is unresolved. The CDR3 runs to 16 residues. Trimming took 0 bases from V and 1 from J, leaving 13 bases between them. CDR1 SGDLS and CDR2 YYNGEE come from the germline V gene. The DNA of the CDR3 is TGTGCCAGCAGCGTAGCTTTTCAGGAGACGAACACTGAAGCTTTCTTT. Amino acids: CASSVAFQETNTEAFF.

The rearrangement joins TRBV19 to TRBJ1-2; D not resolved. From germline, CDR1 is LNHDA and CDR2 SQIVND (reference sequence). The CDR3 has 13 amino acids. Trimming removed 3 bases from V and 0 bases from J, with 5 bases in between. The CDR3 coding sequence is TGTGCCAGTAGTATTGAGGCTAACTATGGCTACACCTTC. It codes for CASSIEANYGYTF. The whole variable domain, remainder taken from reference TRBV19 and TRBJ1-2, is DGGITQSPKYLFRKEGQNVTLSCEQNLNHDAMYWYRQDPGQGLRLIYYSQIVNDFQKGDIAEGYSVSREKKESFPLTVTSAQKNPTAFYLCASSIEANYGYTFGSGTRLTVV.

The chain carries TRBV9 and TRBJ1-6; D is ambiguous. The CDR3 consists of 14 residues. Germline V gene data show CDR1 as SGDLS and CDR2 as YYNGEE. The V gene lost 2 bases and the J gene lost 6 bases, with 9 bases spanning the gap. The CDR3 protein is CASSVSYGNSPLHF. DNA of the CDR3: TGTGCCAGCAGCGTCAGTTATGGTAATTCACCCCTCCACTTT.

The V call is TRBV5-4, the J call TRBJ1-2; tentatively, D is TRBD1 (6 bases). The CDR3 spans 13 residues. The ends were cut back, 4 bases at V and 3 bases at J, with 10 bases in the middle. Germline assignment: CDR1 SGHNT and CDR2 YYREEE (reference sequence). The CDR3 is CASSGDTYYGYTF. CDR3 bases: TGTGCCAGCAGCGGGGACACCTACTATGGCTACACCTTC.

This clone is a singleton in its sample. The chain recombines TRBV6-6 with TRBJ2-7; no firm D call. The CDR3 sequence is 11 residues long. Trimming took 5 bases from V and 4 from J, leaving 6 bases between them. From germline, CDR1 is MNHNY and CDR2 SVGAGI (reference sequence). The CDR3 nucleotides are TGTGCCAGCAGTCCTCTGTACGAGCAGTACTTC. Protein sequence: CASSPLYEQYF.

The genes are TRBV7-3 and TRBJ2-2, with D perhaps matching TRBD1 (6 bases). CDR1 is SGHTA and CDR2 is FQGTGA in the germline V gene. V lost 4 bases, J lost 7 bases, and 19 bases lay in between. This CDR3 has 16 residues. The CDR3 DNA sequence: TGTGCCAGCAGCTCTAGGGGGACCCCCCCCCACGGGGAGCTGTTTTTT. Protein product: CASSSRGTPPHGELFF.

CDR3 sequence reads: CASTLSQGDTEAFF. The CDR3 nucleotides read TGTGCCAGCACTCTCTCCCAGGGGGACACTGAAGCTTTCTTT. The chain links TRBV2 to TRBJ1-1; 7 bases fit TRBD1. The V gene end was trimmed by 7 bases and the J gene end by 3 bases; junction bases not matched to a gene: 8. Germline-derived CDR1 and CDR2 are SNHLY and FYNNEI. The CDR3 length is 14 residues.

The chain links TRBV30 to TRBJ2-3; TRBD2 agrees at 9 bases. The germline V gene encodes CDR1 GTSNPN and CDR2 SVGIG (reference sequence). The CDR3 length is 16 residues. The J segment lost 3 bases and the V segment lost 0 bases, leaving 7 bases of the junction unmatched. CDR3 loop: CAWSVRSSGITDTQYF. CDR3 DNA: TGTGCCTGGAGTGTACGGTCTAGCGGGATTACAGATACGCAGTATTTT.

The chain carries TRBV9 and TRBJ1-5, with TRBD1 identical over 10 bases. Germline V gene data show CDR1 as SGDLS and CDR2 as YYNGEE. Losses at the gene ends were 3 bases for V and 3 bases for J; bases not matched to a gene: 3. CDR3 length equals 15 residues. This CDR3 reads CASSAGTGDNQPQHF. The CDR3 region has the DNA TGTGCCAGCAGCGCCGGGACAGGGGACAATCAGCCCCAGCATTTT.

This rearrangement joins TRBV11-1 to TRBJ2-1; tentatively, D is TRBD2 (5 bases). In germline, CDR1 is SGHAT, CDR2 FQDESV (reference sequence). V was trimmed by 2 bases and J by 4 bases, leaving 12 bases between them. This CDR3 has 15 amino acids. CDR3 sequence: CASSLYPGLYNEQFF. The DNA of the CDR3 is TGTGCCAGCAGCTTATATCCGGGGTTGTACAATGAGCAGTTCTTC. Full variable domain (missing parts from reference TRBV11-1 and TRBJ2-1): EAEVAQSPRYKITEKSQAVAFWCDPISGHATLYWYRQILGQGPELLVQFQDESVVDDSQLPKDRFSAERLKGVDSTLKIQPAELGDSAMYLCASSLYPGLYNEQFFGPGTRLTVL.

J is TRBJ2-2 and V is TRBV19; TRBD2 matches 10 bases. The CDR3 consists of 15 residues. Trimming removed 7 bases from V and 6 bases from J; junction bases left unmatched: 8. Germline lookup yields CDR1 LNHDA and CDR2 SQIVND (reference sequence). DNA for the CDR3: TGTGCCAGTAACCCCACTAGCGGGGTTTCCGGGGAGCTGTTTTTT. Its protein product is CASNPTSGVSGELFF.

This chain links TRBV6-1 with TRBJ2-1; weak D call: TRBD2 (5 bases). The CDR3 extends over 13 amino acids. The V gene's germline CDR1 is MNHNS and CDR2 SASEGT. V lost 2 bases, J lost 7 bases, and 9 bases lay in between. CDR3 sequence: CASSEPGWNEQFF. As DNA, the CDR3 is TGTGCCAGCAGTGAACCGGGGTGGAATGAGCAGTTCTTC.

A note on this clone: This same CDR3 is encoded by further DNA sequences in the sample. The gene calls are TRBV5-1 and TRBJ1-5, with TRBD1 matching over 8 bases. V was clipped by 2 bases and J by 2 bases; unmatched bases: 0. Per the germline V gene, CDR1 is SGHRS and CDR2 is YFSETQ. The CDR3 extends over 14 amino acids. CDR3 coding DNA: TGCGCCAGCAGCTTACAGGGGGGCAATCAGCCCCAGCATTTT. Translated, it gives CASSLQGGNQPQHF.

This clone was detected once. The chain links TRBV19 to TRBJ1-6; possible D gene TRBD1, 5 bases. With 6 bases removed from V and 8 bases from J, the gap between germline ends came to 17 bases. The length of the CDR3 is 15 residues. Germline CDR1 reads LNHDA; CDR2 reads SQIVND (reference sequence). Written as DNA, the CDR3 is TGTGCCAGTAGCCCTCTGGGGCAGGGAGATTCACCCCTCCACTTT. This codes for CASSPLGQGDSPLHF.

The CDR3 reads CATTDRADEQFF. The CDR3 DNA follows: TGTGCCACCACGGACAGGGCAGATGAGCAGTTCTTC. This rearrangement joins TRBV15 to TRBJ2-1; 8 positions agree with TRBD1. V dropped 7 bases and J dropped 8; count of bases not matched to a gene: 4. Per germline, CDR1 LNHNV and CDR2 YYDKDF (reference sequence). This CDR3 spans 12 amino acids.

This sequence joins TRBV11-2 and TRBJ1-6, with 8 positions matching TRBD1. Per the germline V gene, CDR1 is SGHAT and CDR2 is FQNNGV. J lost 9 bases, V lost 5 bases, and 15 bases had no gene match. The CDR3 covers 17 residues. CDR3 sequence reads: CASSPNGAGGAPSPLHF. CDR3 DNA: TGTGCCAGCAGCCCCAACGGGGCAGGGGGCGCGCCTTCACCCCTCCACTTT. Based on the CDR3 plus reference TRBV11-2 and TRBJ1-6, the full variable domain is EAGVAQSPRYKIIEKRQSVAFWCNPISGHATLYWYQQILGQGPKLLIQFQNNGVVDDSQLPKDRFSAERLKGVDSTLKIQPAKLEDSAVYLCASSPNGAGGAPSPLHFGNGTRLTVT.

CDR3 DNA sequence: TGTGCCTGGAGTGTTTCAGGGACCTCCTGGGGGCAGTACTTC. Amino acid sequence: CAWSVSGTSWGQYF. The chain employs TRBV30 and TRBJ2-7, with D perhaps being TRBD1 or TRBD2 (5 bases each). Trimming cost V 0 bases and J 9 bases, with 18 bases left between them. The CDR3 has 14 amino acids. Germline assignment: CDR1 GTSNPN and CDR2 SVGIG (reference sequence). The full variable domain, with the rest looked up from reference TRBV30 and TRBJ2-7, is SQTIHQWPATLVQPVGSPLSLECTVEGTSNPNLYWYRQAAGRGLQLLFYSVGIGQISSEVPQNLSASRPQDRQFILSSKKLLLSDSGFYLCAWSVSGTSWGQYFGPGTRLTVT.

This chain links TRBV6-6 with TRBJ1-1; 10 nucleotides agree with TRBD1. V lost 7 bases and J lost 2; bases outside the gene matches: 7. This CDR3 has 15 amino acids. From germline, CDR1 is MNHNY and CDR2 SVGAGI (reference sequence). The CDR3 is CASTTRQGANTEAFF. CDR3 coding DNA: TGTGCCAGCACTACCAGACAGGGGGCAAACACTGAAGCTTTCTTT.

The rearrangement joins TRBV11-1 to TRBJ2-3; D gene unclear. V was shortened by 1 base and J by 0 bases, with 8 bases between the two germline ends. This CDR3 is built from 15 residues. Germline loops: CDR1 SGHAT, CDR2 FQDESV (reference sequence). CDR3 sequence reads: CASSLEGTSTDTQYF. The CDR3, as DNA: TGTGCCAGCAGCTTAGAGGGAACTAGCACAGATACGCAGTATTTT.

The V gene is TRBV9, the J gene TRBJ1-6, with unresolved D. From germline, CDR1 is SGDLS and CDR2 YYNGEE. The CDR3 loop spans 15 amino acids. Deletions cut 0 bases from V and 2 bases from J, with 6 bases between. CDR3 loop: CASSVDLAYNSPLHF. Written as DNA, the CDR3 is TGTGCCAGCAGCGTAGATTTAGCCTATAATTCACCCCTCCACTTT.

The V gene is TRBV7-9, the J gene TRBJ1-1, with 9 bases matching TRBD1. Looked up from germline, CDR1 is SEHNR and CDR2 is FQNEAQ (reference sequence). The CDR3 has 16 residues. The J segment lost 0 bases and the V segment lost 3 bases, leaving 5 bases of the junction unmatched. The CDR3 here is CASSFNTGGLNTEAFF. CDR3 DNA: TGTGCCAGCAGCTTCAACACAGGGGGCCTGAACACTGAAGCTTTCTTT.

This clone has just one count. The V and J genes are TRBV30 and TRBJ1-2, with 10 bases aligning to TRBD1. The CDR3 contains 13 residues. V lost 4 bases and J lost 4; bases outside the gene matches: 3. Germline-derived CDR1 and CDR2 are GTSNPN and SVGIG (reference sequence). DNA for the CDR3: TGTGCCTGGACGGGACAGGGGAGCTATGGCTACACCTTC. Residues: CAWTGQGSYGYTF.

V and J are TRBV7-9 and TRBJ2-3; D is undetermined. Trimming cost V 6 bases and J 8 bases, with 15 bases left between them. Germline V gives CDR1 SEHNR, CDR2 FQNEAQ (reference sequence). CDR3 length: 13 amino acids. The chain's CDR3 is CASRPDPVATQYF. In DNA form, the CDR3 reads TGTGCCAGCAGACCTGATCCGGTGGCTACGCAGTATTTT.

The J gene is TRBJ2-3, the V gene TRBV12-5; tentatively, D is TRBD1 (5 bases). The CDR3 contains 15 residues. The V and J ends lost 3 bases and 0 bases respectively, with 10 bases between them. Per germline, CDR1 LGHNT and CDR2 FRNRAP. The chain's CDR3 is CASGFGDRSTDTQYF. CDR3 DNA sequence: TGTGCTAGTGGTTTCGGAGACAGAAGCACAGATACGCAGTATTTT.